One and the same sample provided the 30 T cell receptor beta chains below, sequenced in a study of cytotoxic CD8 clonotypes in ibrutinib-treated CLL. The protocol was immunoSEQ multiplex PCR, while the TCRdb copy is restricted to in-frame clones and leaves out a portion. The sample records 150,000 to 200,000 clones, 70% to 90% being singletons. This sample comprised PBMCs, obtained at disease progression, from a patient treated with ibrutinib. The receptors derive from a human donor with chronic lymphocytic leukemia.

CDR3 bases: TGTGCCAGCTCACCACCGTCGACAGCGACTGGAAACACCATATATTTT. Translating gives CASSPPSTATGNTIYF. The chain joins TRBV18 to TRBJ1-3, with a weak D call TRBD1 (5 bases). The CDR3 runs to 16 residues. V lost 0 bases and J 2 bases, leaving 11 bases between the germline ends. CDR1 and CDR2 from the germline V gene are KGHSH and LQKENI.

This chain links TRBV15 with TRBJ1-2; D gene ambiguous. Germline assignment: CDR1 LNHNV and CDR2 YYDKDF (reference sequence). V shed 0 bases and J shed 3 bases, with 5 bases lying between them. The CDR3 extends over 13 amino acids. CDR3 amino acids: CATSRDSDYGYTF. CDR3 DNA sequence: TGTGCCACCAGCAGAGATTCTGACTATGGCTACACCTTC.

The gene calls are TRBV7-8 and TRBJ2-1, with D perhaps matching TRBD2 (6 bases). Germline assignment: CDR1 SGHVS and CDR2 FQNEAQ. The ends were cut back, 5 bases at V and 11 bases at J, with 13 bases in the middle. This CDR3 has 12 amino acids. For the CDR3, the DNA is TGTGCCAGCAGCCCACCCGGGACTCAGCAGTTCTTC. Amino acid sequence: CASSPPGTQQFF.

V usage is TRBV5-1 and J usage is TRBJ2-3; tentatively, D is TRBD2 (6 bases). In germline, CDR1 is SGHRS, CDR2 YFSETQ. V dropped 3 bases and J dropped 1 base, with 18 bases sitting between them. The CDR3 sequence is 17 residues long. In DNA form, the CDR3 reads TGCGCCAGCAGCTACCATCCCCCGGGACTCCGCACAGATACGCAGTATTTT. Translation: CASSYHPPGLRTDTQYF.

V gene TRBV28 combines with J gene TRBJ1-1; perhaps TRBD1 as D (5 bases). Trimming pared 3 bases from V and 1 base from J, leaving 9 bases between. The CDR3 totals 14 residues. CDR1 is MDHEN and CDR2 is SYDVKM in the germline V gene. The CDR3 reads CASSLPGPNTEAFF. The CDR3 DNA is TGTGCCAGCAGTTTGCCAGGGCCGAACACTGAAGCTTTCTTT.

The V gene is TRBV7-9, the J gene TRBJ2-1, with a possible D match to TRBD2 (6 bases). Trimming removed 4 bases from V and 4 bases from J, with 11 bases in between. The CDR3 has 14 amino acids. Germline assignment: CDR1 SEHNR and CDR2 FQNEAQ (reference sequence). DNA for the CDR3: TGTGCCAGCAGCTCTAGCGTCTCTTACAATGAGCAGTTCTTC. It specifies CASSSSVSYNEQFF.

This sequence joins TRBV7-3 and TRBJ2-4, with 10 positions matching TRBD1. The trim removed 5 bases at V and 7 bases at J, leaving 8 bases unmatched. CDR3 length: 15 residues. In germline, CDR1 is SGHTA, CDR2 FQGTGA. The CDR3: CASSPTGGPGNIQYF. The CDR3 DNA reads TGTGCCAGCAGCCCGACAGGGGGCCCGGGGAACATTCAGTACTTC. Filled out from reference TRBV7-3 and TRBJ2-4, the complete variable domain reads GAGVSQTPSNKVTEKGKYVELRCDPISGHTALYWYRQSLGQGPEFLIYFQGTGAADDSGLPNDRFFAVRPEGSVSTLKIQRTERGDSAVYLCASSPTGGPGNIQYFGAGTRLSVL.

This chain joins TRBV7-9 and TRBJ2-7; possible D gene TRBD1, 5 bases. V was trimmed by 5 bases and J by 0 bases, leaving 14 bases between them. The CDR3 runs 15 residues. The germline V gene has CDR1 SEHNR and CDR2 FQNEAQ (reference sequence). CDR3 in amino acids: CASSLIAGNSYEQYF. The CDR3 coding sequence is TGTGCCAGCAGCCTGATCGCAGGGAACTCCTACGAGCAGTACTTC.

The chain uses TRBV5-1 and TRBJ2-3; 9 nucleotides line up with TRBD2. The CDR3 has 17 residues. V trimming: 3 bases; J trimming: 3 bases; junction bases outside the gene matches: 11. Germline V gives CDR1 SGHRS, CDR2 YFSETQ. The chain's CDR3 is CASSSYLGTSRTDTQYF. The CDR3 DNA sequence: TGCGCCAGCAGCTCCTACCTCGGGACTAGCAGAACAGATACGCAGTATTTT.

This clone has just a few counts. As DNA, the CDR3 is TGCGCCAGCAGCCAAGGAGGGACTACCCCCTACGAGCAGTACTTC. It encodes CASSQGGTTPYEQYF. The V and J genes are TRBV4-1 and TRBJ2-7, with 7 bases matching TRBD2. This CDR3 is 15 amino acids long. V lost 1 base, J lost 2 bases, and 5 bases stayed unmatched. Germline CDR1 reads MGHRA; CDR2 reads YSYEKL.

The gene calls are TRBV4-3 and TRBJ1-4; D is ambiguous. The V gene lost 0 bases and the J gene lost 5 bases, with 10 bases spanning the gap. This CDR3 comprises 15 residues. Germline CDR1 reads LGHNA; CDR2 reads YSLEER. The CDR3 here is CASSQDWRKNEKLFF. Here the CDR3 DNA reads TGCGCCAGCAGCCAAGATTGGCGAAAGAATGAAAAACTGTTTTTT.

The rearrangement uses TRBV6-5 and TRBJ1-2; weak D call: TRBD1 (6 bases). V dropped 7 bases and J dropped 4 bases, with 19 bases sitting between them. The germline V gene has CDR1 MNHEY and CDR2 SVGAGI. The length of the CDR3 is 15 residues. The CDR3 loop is CASTKRAGASYGYTF. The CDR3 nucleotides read TGTGCCAGCACCAAAAGGGCAGGGGCAAGCTATGGCTACACCTTC.

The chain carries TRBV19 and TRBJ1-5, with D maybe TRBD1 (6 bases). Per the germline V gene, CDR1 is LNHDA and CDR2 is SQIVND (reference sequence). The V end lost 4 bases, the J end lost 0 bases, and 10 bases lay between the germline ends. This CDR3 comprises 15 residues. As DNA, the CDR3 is TGTGCCAGTAGTACGGAGGGACATAGCAATCAGCCCCAGCATTTT. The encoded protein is CASSTEGHSNQPQHF.

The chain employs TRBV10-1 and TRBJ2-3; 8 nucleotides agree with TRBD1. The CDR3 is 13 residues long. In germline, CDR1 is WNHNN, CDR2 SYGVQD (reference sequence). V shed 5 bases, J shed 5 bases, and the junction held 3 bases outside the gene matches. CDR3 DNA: TGCGCCAGCAGTAGACAGGGGATAGATACGCAGTATTTT. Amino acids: CASSRQGIDTQYF.

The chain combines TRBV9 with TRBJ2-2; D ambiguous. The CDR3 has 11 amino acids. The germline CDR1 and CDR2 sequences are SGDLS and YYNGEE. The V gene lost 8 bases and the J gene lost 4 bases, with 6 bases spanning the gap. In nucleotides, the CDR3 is TGTGCCAGTCCTACCACCGGGGAGCTGTTTTTT. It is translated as CASPTTGELFF.

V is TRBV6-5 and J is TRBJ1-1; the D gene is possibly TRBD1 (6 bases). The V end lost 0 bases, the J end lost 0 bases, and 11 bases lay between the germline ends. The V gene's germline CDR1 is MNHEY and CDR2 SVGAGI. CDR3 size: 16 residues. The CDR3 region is CASSYSRGYMNTEAFF. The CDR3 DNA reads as TGTGCCAGCAGTTACTCGAGGGGGTACATGAACACTGAAGCTTTCTTT.

CDR3 bases: TGTGCCAGCAGCTTGTTGGGGCTAGCAAACACCGGGGAGCTGTTTTTT. Its translation: CASSLLGLANTGELFF. The chain links TRBV5-6 to TRBJ2-2, with D tentatively TRBD1 or TRBD2 (5 bases each). The germline gives CDR1 SGHDT, CDR2 YYEEEE. This CDR3 has 16 amino acids. V dropped 1 base and J dropped 2 bases, with 12 bases sitting between them.

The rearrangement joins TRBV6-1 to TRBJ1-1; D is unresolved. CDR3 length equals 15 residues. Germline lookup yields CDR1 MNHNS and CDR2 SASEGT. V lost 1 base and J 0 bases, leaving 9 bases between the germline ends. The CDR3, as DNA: TGTGCCAGCAGTGAAGATGAGAAAATGAACACTGAAGCTTTCTTT. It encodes CASSEDEKMNTEAFF.

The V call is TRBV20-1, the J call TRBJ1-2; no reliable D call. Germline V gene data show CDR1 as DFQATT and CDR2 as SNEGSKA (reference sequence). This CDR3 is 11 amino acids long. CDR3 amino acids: CSPESASGYTF. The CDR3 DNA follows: TGCAGCCCAGAATCGGCTTCTGGCTACACCTTC.

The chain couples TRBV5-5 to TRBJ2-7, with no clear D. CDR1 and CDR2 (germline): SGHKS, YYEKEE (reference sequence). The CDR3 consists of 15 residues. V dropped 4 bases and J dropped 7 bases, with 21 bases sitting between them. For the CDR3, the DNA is TGTGCCAGCAGCCAACCCCTGGCACTTATGGAGGAGCAGTACTTC. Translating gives CASSQPLALMEEQYF. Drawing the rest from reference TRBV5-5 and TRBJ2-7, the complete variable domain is DAGVTQSPTHLIKTRGQQVTLRCSPISGHKSVSWYQQVLGQGPQFIFQYYEKEERGRGNFPDRFSARQFPNYSSELNVNALLLGDSALYLCASSQPLALMEEQYFGPGTRLTVT.

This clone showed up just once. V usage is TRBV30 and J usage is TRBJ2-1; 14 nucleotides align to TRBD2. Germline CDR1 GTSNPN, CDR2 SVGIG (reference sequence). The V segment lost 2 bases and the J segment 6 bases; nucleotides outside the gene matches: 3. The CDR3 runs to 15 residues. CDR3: CAWSTGTSGSNEQFF. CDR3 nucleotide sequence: TGTGCCTGGAGTACCGGGACTAGCGGGAGCAATGAGCAGTTCTTC.

The CDR3 spells CAIEAGGSYNEQFF. The CDR3 bases are TGTGCCATAGAGGCGGGGGGGTCCTACAATGAGCAGTTCTTC. The gene calls are TRBV10-3 and TRBJ2-1; 9 bases are shared with TRBD2. CDR3 length: 14 residues. Trimming at V came to 9 bases and at J to 1 base, leaving 4 bases not matched to a gene. The germline CDR1 and CDR2 sequences are ENHRY and SYGVKD.

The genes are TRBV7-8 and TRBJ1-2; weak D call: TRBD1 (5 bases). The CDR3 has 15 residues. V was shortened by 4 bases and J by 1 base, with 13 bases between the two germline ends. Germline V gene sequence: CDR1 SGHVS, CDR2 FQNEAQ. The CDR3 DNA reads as TGTGCCAGCAGCTCCCCGGACAAGAGTAACTATGGCTACACCTTC. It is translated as CASSSPDKSNYGYTF.

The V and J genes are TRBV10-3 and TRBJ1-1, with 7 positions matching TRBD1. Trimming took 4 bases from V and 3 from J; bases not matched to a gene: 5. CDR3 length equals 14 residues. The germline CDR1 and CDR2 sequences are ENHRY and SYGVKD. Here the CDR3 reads CAISVAGGDTEAFF. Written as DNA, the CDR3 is TGTGCCATCAGTGTGGCAGGGGGGGACACTGAAGCTTTCTTT.

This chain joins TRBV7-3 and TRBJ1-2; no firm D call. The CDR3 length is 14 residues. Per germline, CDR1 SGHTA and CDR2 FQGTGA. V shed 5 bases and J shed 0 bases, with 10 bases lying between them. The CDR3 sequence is CASSQTGANYGYTF. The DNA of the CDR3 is TGTGCCAGCAGCCAGACCGGGGCTAACTATGGCTACACCTTC.

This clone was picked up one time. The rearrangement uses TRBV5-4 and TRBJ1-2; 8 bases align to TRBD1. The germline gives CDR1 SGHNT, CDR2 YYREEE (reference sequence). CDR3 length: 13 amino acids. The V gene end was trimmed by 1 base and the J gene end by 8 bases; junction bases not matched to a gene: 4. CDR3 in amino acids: CASSLQGAGGYTF. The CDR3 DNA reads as TGTGCCAGCAGCTTGCAGGGGGCAGGAGGCTACACCTTC.

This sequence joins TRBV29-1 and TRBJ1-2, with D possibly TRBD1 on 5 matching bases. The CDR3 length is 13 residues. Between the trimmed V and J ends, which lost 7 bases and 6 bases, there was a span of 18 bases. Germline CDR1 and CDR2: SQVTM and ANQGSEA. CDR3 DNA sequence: TGCAGCGCCATTGGCCAGGGTAGGGATGGCTACACCTTC. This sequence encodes CSAIGQGRDGYTF.

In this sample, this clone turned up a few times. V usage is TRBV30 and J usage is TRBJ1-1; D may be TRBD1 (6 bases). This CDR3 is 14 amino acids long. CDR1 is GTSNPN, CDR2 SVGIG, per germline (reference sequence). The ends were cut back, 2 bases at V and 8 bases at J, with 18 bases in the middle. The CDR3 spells CAWSSLQGLSEAFF. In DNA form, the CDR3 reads TGTGCCTGGAGTTCACTACAGGGTTTGTCGGAAGCTTTCTTT.

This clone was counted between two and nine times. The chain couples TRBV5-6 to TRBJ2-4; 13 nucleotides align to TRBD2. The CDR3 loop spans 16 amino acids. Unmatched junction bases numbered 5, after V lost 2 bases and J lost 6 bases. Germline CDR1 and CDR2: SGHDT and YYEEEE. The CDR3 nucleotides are TGTGCCAGCAGCTTCGGACTAGCGGGGGTGGGAAACATTCAGTACTTC. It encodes CASSFGLAGVGNIQYF.

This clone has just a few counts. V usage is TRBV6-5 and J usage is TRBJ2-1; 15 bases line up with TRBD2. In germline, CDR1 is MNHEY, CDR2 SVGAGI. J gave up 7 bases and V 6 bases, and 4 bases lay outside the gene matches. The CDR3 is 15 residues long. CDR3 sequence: CASRPGTSGRNEQFF. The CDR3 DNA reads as TGTGCCAGCAGACCCGGGACTAGCGGGAGGAATGAGCAGTTCTTC.